Below, 28 T cell receptor beta chains from the same sample are listed, as sequenced in a study of beta chain features in type 1 diabetes. Their specific antigens are unknown. Overall study findings and caveats: In every one of the four CD4+ subsets, TCRB CDR3s were moderately but significantly shorter in Type 1 diabetes patients.

TCRB transcripts that were expressed got sequenced, as all of the isolated RNA had been reverse transcribed. TCRdb's table, derived via immunoSEQ multiplex PCR, lists solely in-frame clones and lacks some. The sample contains roughly 300,000 clones, over 7% of which appear only once. Sequenced material: central memory CD4+ T cells from blood. Source of these receptors: a man aged 25-45 years with type 1 diabetes.

The rearrangement links TRBV9 to TRBJ1-6, with 10 bases identical to TRBD1. Germline V gives CDR1 SGDLS, CDR2 YYNGEE. V trimming: 2 bases; J trimming: 7 bases; junction bases outside the gene matches: 3. CDR3 length: 15 residues. CDR3 amino acids: CASSVGQGRNSPLHF. The CDR3 region has the DNA TGTGCCAGCAGCGTGGGACAGGGGAGAAATTCACCCCTCCACTTT.

This chain connects TRBV21-1 to TRBJ2-7; the D call in the table, TRBD2, was not verified against the DNA. TRBV21-1 is classified as a pseudogene. The length of the CDR3 is 16 residues. This CDR3 reads CASSKGEGDSSYEQYF. As DNA, the CDR3 is TGTGCCAGCAGCAAAGGGGAGGGGGATAGCTCCTACGAGCAGTACTTC.

This clone came up a few times. The J gene is TRBJ1-1, the V gene TRBV6-1, with 7 nucleotides matching TRBD1. The CDR3 is made up of 13 amino acids. J gave up 4 bases and V 7 bases, and 6 bases lay outside the gene matches. Germline V gene sequence: CDR1 MNHNS, CDR2 SASEGT. The CDR3 spells CASTTTGATEAFF. The CDR3 nucleotides are TGTGCCAGCACCACAACAGGGGCCACTGAAGCTTTCTTT.

The rearrangement joins TRBV5-1 to TRBJ1-1; 11 bases map to TRBD1. V was clipped by 4 bases and J by 4 bases; unmatched bases: 3. CDR1 and CDR2 (germline): SGHRS, YFSETQ. This CDR3 spans 14 amino acids. CDR3 in amino acids: CASSPGTGGTEAFF. DNA for the CDR3: TGCGCCAGCAGCCCCGGGACAGGGGGCACTGAAGCTTTCTTT.

This chain connects TRBV5-6 to TRBJ2-1, with unresolved D. Germline V CDR1 and CDR2: SGHDT, YYEEEE. The CDR3 is 15 amino acids. The V end lost 0 bases, the J end lost 6 bases, and 13 bases lay between the germline ends. This CDR3 reads CASSLVPRGPNEQFF. The CDR3 nucleotides are TGTGCCAGCAGCTTGGTGCCTAGAGGTCCCAATGAGCAGTTCTTC.

Points on this clone: An end of the junction differs from the germline gene, which may be a read error. The rearrangement links TRBV11-2 to TRBJ2-1; 7 bases agree with TRBD1. Germline V gene sequence: CDR1 SGHAT, CDR2 FQNNGV. The CDR3 loop spans 15 amino acids. As DNA, the CDR3 is TGTGCCAGCAGCGTAGACAGGGTCGGAGTCGATGAGCAGTTCTTC. Protein: CASSVDRVGVDEQFF.

This sequence joins TRBV6-6 and TRBJ2-1, with a weak D call TRBD2 (7 bases). CDR3 size: 16 residues. From germline, CDR1 is MNHNY and CDR2 SVGAGI (reference sequence). V lost 5 bases to trimming and J lost 6 bases, with 20 bases between them. In DNA, the CDR3 is TGTGCCAGCAGTCCCCGAGGGGGGGGGAATACCAATGAGCAGTTCTTC. As protein: CASSPRGGGNTNEQFF.

The chain links TRBV27 to TRBJ2-5, with TRBD2 identical over 12 bases. This CDR3 region has 16 residues. In germline, CDR1 is MNHEY, CDR2 SMNVEV (reference sequence). Trimming at V came to 3 bases and at J to 5 bases, leaving 7 bases not matched to a gene. CDR3 loop: CASSFALAGGVETQYF. In DNA form, the CDR3 reads TGTGCCAGCAGTTTCGCACTAGCGGGGGGCGTGGAGACCCAGTACTTC.

This clone turned up a few times. The chain joins TRBV11-2 to TRBJ2-7; either TRBD1 or TRBD2 may fit D (6 bases each). Germline loops: CDR1 SGHAT, CDR2 FQNNGV. V shed 2 bases and J shed 6 bases, with 11 bases lying between them. The CDR3 loop spans 13 amino acids. CDR3 in amino acids: CASSLSGAGEQYF. Written as DNA, the CDR3 is TGTGCCAGCAGCTTATCGGGGGCCGGCGAGCAGTACTTC.

This clone was recorded a few times. The sample contains more than one DNA sequence encoding this CDR3. This rearrangement joins TRBV18 to TRBJ1-1; no definite D call. Germline-derived CDR1 and CDR2 are KGHSH and LQKENI. The V and J ends lost 2 bases and 3 bases respectively, with 7 bases between them. This CDR3 is 13 amino acids long. The CDR3 region is CASSPGRDTEAFF. The CDR3 DNA follows: TGTGCCAGCTCACCAGGGAGGGACACTGAAGCTTTCTTT.

The CDR3 DNA follows: TGTGCCAGCAGCGGGCTCATCACAGATACGCAGTATTTT. Protein product: CASSGLITDTQYF. The chain employs TRBV9 and TRBJ2-3; D is uncertain. Trimming left V 3 bases short and J 2 bases short, with 7 bases between. The germline CDR1 and CDR2 sequences are SGDLS and YYNGEE. This CDR3 is 13 amino acids long.

Only a few counts were recorded for this clone. The chain links TRBV18 to TRBJ1-3, with TRBD1 matching 8 bases. The CDR3 sequence is 15 residues long. Per germline, CDR1 KGHSH and CDR2 LQKENI. V gave up 3 bases and J gave up 8 bases; unmatched junction bases: 9. This chain's CDR3 is CASSPWTGQRDTIYF. Written as DNA, the CDR3 is TGTGCCAGCTCACCCTGGACAGGGCAGCGGGACACCATATATTTT.

The chain recombines TRBV21-1 with TRBJ2-3. TRBV21-1 is a pseudogene segment. This CDR3 has 14 residues. CDR3 amino acids: CASSKERHTDTQYF. CDR3 nucleotides: TGTGCCAGCAGCAAAGAACGGCACACAGATACGCAGTATTTT.

This clone has just a few counts. This rearrangement joins TRBV7-2 to TRBJ1-6, with a weak D call TRBD1 (6 bases). The CDR3 covers 13 residues. Germline CDR1 SGHTA, CDR2 FQGNSA. V lost 7 bases and J 7 bases, leaving 11 bases between the germline ends. The CDR3 region is CASTIRGNSPLHF. The CDR3 bases are TGTGCCAGCACCATCAGGGGCAATTCACCCCTCCACTTT.

The chain has TRBV7-9 and TRBJ2-7, with a tentative D call TRBD2 (6 bases). V lost 3 bases and J lost 2, with 14 bases in between. Germline assignment: CDR1 SEHNR and CDR2 FQNEAQ (reference sequence). This CDR3 has 15 residues. As DNA, the CDR3 is TGTGCCAGCAGCTTTCGTTCCACGGGGGCCTACGAGCAGTACTTC. Its protein is CASSFRSTGAYEQYF.

This chain uses TRBV30 with TRBJ2-5; D ambiguous. Trimming removed 5 bases at V and 6 bases at J, with 16 bases between. The CDR3 is 13 amino acids. Germline CDR1 GTSNPN, CDR2 SVGIG (reference sequence). The CDR3 DNA follows: TGTGCCTGGGCGACTGGACCTGGGCAGACCCAGTACTTC. Protein: CAWATGPGQTQYF.

The CDR3 nucleotides read TGCGCCAGCAGCTTGGGTCCAGGAAGAAACATTCAGTACTTC. Translation gives CASSLGPGRNIQYF. The chain is built from TRBV5-1 and TRBJ2-4; D uncertain. Trimming took off 0 bases at V and 6 bases at J, with 10 bases between the two ends. The CDR3 covers 14 residues. Germline values: CDR1 SGHRS, CDR2 YFSETQ.

CDR3 bases: TGTGCCTGGAGGGCGGGGGGGGCCTACGAGCAGTACTTC. Protein sequence: CAWRAGGAYEQYF. V is TRBV30 and J is TRBJ2-7, with 9 bases that match TRBD2. The CDR3 contains 13 residues. Trimming cost V 3 bases and J 2 bases; bases outside gene matches: 2. Germline lookup yields CDR1 GTSNPN and CDR2 SVGIG (reference sequence). The full variable domain, with the rest looked up from reference TRBV30 and TRBJ2-7, is SQTIHQWPATLVQPVGSPLSLECTVEGTSNPNLYWYRQAAGRGLQLLFYSVGIGQISSEVPQNLSASRPQDRQFILSSKKLLLSDSGFYLCAWRAGGAYEQYFGPGTRLTVT.

There are a few counts of this clone. The chain carries TRBV5-1 and TRBJ1-1; 9 bases align to TRBD1. This CDR3 has 14 amino acids. With V trimmed by 0 bases and J by 11 bases, 8 bases remained unmatched. Germline CDR1 and CDR2: SGHRS and YFSETQ. The CDR3 is CASSLELNRGQAFF. CDR3 in DNA: TGCGCCAGCAGCTTGGAACTTAACAGGGGGCAGGCTTTCTTT.

There are a few counts of this clone. The chain joins TRBV5-5 to TRBJ2-7; D ambiguous. Trimming stripped 2 bases from V and 2 bases from J, with 11 bases between. This CDR3 comprises 14 residues. CDR1 and CDR2 from the germline V gene are SGHKS and YYEKEE (reference sequence). This chain's CDR3 is CASSFSGSTYEQYF. The DNA for the CDR3 is TGTGCCAGCAGCTTTTCAGGCAGTACCTACGAGCAGTACTTC.

The chain couples TRBV5-1 to TRBJ2-5, with D perhaps matching TRBD1 or TRBD2 (6 bases each). CDR1 SGHRS and CDR2 YFSETQ come from the germline V gene. The CDR3 has 15 residues. Trimming removed 0 bases from V and 7 bases from J, with 16 bases in between. The CDR3 sequence: CASSLAPGASGTQYF. In nucleotides, the CDR3 is TGCGCCAGCAGCTTGGCACCGGGGGCCAGCGGGACCCAGTACTTC. Drawing the rest from reference TRBV5-1 and TRBJ2-5, the complete variable domain is KAGVTQTPRYLIKTRGQQVTLSCSPISGHRSVSWYQQTPGQGLQFLFEYFSETQRNKGNFPGRFSGRQFSNSRSEMNVSTLELGDSALYLCASSLAPGASGTQYFGPGTRLLVL.

At least ten counts were recorded for this clone. The rearrangement joins TRBV7-9 to TRBJ1-1, with D hard to call. Trimming shortened V by 2 bases and J by 7 bases, and 11 bases separated the two germline ends. The germline gives CDR1 SEHNR, CDR2 FQNEAQ (reference sequence). This CDR3 spans 13 amino acids. The CDR3 nucleotides read TGTGCCAGCAGCTTAAGAATTAACCTTGAAGCTTTCTTT. Translating gives CASSLRINLEAFF.

This clone was seen a few times. The chain links TRBV19 to TRBJ1-2, with D unclear. V gave up 9 bases and J gave up 3 bases, with 20 bases separating them. The CDR3 contains 15 residues. The V gene's germline CDR1 is LNHDA and CDR2 SQIVND (reference sequence). CDR3 sequence: CARSKIFRVYYGYTF. Here the CDR3 DNA reads TGTGCCAGATCAAAAATATTCCGGGTCTACTATGGCTACACCTTC.

This clone was seen only a few times. The J gene is TRBJ2-7, the V gene TRBV20-1; D not resolved. Trimming stripped 3 bases from V and 3 bases from J, with 6 bases between. The germline gives CDR1 DFQATT, CDR2 SNEGSKA (reference sequence). The CDR3 runs to 11 residues. CDR3 sequence: CSASQLYEQYF. For the CDR3, the DNA is TGCAGTGCTAGCCAACTCTACGAGCAGTACTTC.

This clone was observed a handful of times. A much larger clone is a single base away; this may be a read error. The rearrangement joins TRBV7-8 to TRBJ2-3; D call uncertain. Trimming took 0 bases from V and 0 from J, leaving 7 bases between them. The CDR3 length is 15 residues. Germline V gene sequence: CDR1 SGHVS, CDR2 FQNEAQ. CDR3 DNA sequence: TGTGCCAGCAGCTTAGCGGGGTGGAGCACAGATACGCAGTATTTT. This encodes CASSLAGWSTDTQYF.

This clone was seen a handful of times. The rearrangement joins TRBV29-1 to TRBJ2-5; D not certain. The CDR3 extends over 12 amino acids. Germline-derived CDR1 and CDR2 are SQVTM and ANQGSEA. Trimming removed 7 bases at V and 2 bases at J, with 11 bases between. CDR3 coding DNA: TGCAGCGGGCTCATCCCTCAAGAGACCCAGTACTTC. This gives the protein CSGLIPQETQYF.

V and J are TRBV5-1 and TRBJ1-6; the match to TRBD1 covers 7 bases. The CDR3 is 15 amino acids. Germline CDR1 SGHRS, CDR2 YFSETQ. Trimming cost V 3 bases and J 10 bases; bases outside gene matches: 10. This CDR3 is CASSSAGQLESPLHF. For the CDR3, the DNA is TGCGCCAGCAGCTCGGCGGGACAGCTGGAGTCACCCCTCCACTTT.

V is TRBV29-1 and J is TRBJ2-7; D unresolved. The CDR3 runs to 14 residues. Germline V lookup: CDR1 SQVTM, CDR2 ANQGSEA. V was shortened by 4 bases and J by 2 bases, with 15 bases between the two germline ends. The CDR3 nucleotides read TGCAGCGTTGTTCCGTCAGGTGAAACCTACGAGCAGTACTTC. It codes for CSVVPSGETYEQYF.